The next 7 T cell receptor beta chains were all read from a single sample in a study of T cell responses to AZD1222 COVID-19 vaccine. Clones were read by immunoSEQ multiplex PCR, and TCRdb kept only the in-frame ones, dropping some. The sample lists over 100,000 clones; 65% to 85% were seen once. Sequenced material: peripheral blood, taken on day 0 of AZD1222 vaccination. All receptors derive from an adult in good health.

The rearrangement uses TRBV6-1 and TRBJ1-5; D gene uncertain. The germline V gene encodes CDR1 MNHNS and CDR2 SASEGT. This CDR3 region has 15 residues. Deletions cut 2 bases from V and 4 bases from J, with 12 bases between. CDR3 DNA: TGTGCCAGCAGTGAATTAGCGCCAGAAAATCAGCCCCAGCATTTT. Translation gives CASSELAPENQPQHF.

The chain couples TRBV3-1 (or the pseudogene TRBV3-2) to TRBJ1-1, with TRBD1 as a possible D gene (5 bases). CDR3 length: 14 amino acids. V lost 4 bases, J lost 3 bases, and 12 bases lay in between. Germline V gives CDR1 LGHDT, CDR2 YNNKEL (reference sequence). The CDR3 DNA sequence: TGTGCCAGCAGCCGGGGAGGGGCCCACACTGAAGCTTTCTTT. This sequence encodes CASSRGGAHTEAFF.

The chain is built from TRBV25-1 and TRBJ2-3; D gene ambiguous. The CDR3 totals 14 residues. The ends were cut back, 2 bases at V and 2 bases at J, with 8 bases in the middle. Germline CDR1 is MGHDK and CDR2 is SYGVNS. CDR3 region: CASSEGQYTDTQYF. The CDR3 nucleotides read TGTGCCAGCAGTGAAGGGCAGTACACAGATACGCAGTATTTT.

V gene TRBV6-1 combines with J gene TRBJ1-2; D is possibly TRBD1 (5 bases). V was pared by 1 base and J by 2 bases, with 11 bases between. Looked up from germline, CDR1 is MNHNS and CDR2 is SASEGT. The CDR3 sequence is 15 residues long. DNA of the CDR3: TGTGCCAGCAGTGAAGGGTCGGGACGAAACTATGGCTACACCTTC. It codes for CASSEGSGRNYGYTF.

The chain links TRBV30 to TRBJ2-7; D is unresolved. V was clipped by 0 bases and J by 0 bases, with 12 bases between them. The germline V gene has CDR1 GTSNPN and CDR2 SVGIG (reference sequence). The CDR3 has 15 amino acids. CDR3 DNA sequence: TGTGCCTGGAGTGTATTGTCAGCTAACTCCTACGAGCAGTACTTC. This encodes CAWSVLSANSYEQYF. Drawing the rest from reference TRBV30 and TRBJ2-7, the complete variable domain is SQTIHQWPATLVQPVGSPLSLECTVEGTSNPNLYWYRQAAGRGLQLLFYSVGIGQISSEVPQNLSASRPQDRQFILSSKKLLLSDSGFYLCAWSVLSANSYEQYFGPGTRLTVT.

The chain carries TRBV7-9 and TRBJ1-1; D possibly corresponds to TRBD1 (6 bases). Trimming shortened V by 0 bases and J by 2 bases, and 10 bases separated the two germline ends. Germline lookup yields CDR1 SEHNR and CDR2 FQNEAQ (reference sequence). The CDR3 totals 15 residues. In DNA, the CDR3 is TGTGCCAGCAGCTTAGCTCTGGGGGGCAACACTGAAGCTTTCTTT. It translates to CASSLALGGNTEAFF.

This sequence joins TRBV4-2 and TRBJ1-1; no definite D call. V was cut by 3 bases and J by 1 base, with 3 bases left in between. This CDR3 comprises 12 residues. Germline V lookup: CDR1 LGHNA, CDR2 YNFKEQ. The CDR3 DNA is TGTGCCAGCAGCCACGAGAACACTGAAGCTTTCTTT. As protein: CASSHENTEAFF.